This T cell receptor beta chain emerged from a study of cytomegalovirus exposure and HLA in healthy donors. CDR1 is LNHNV, CDR2 YYDKDF, per germline (reference sequence). The CDR3 totals 18 residues. V gave up 4 bases and J gave up 1 base; unmatched junction bases: 16. The data were produced by immunoSEQ multiplex PCR, yet TCRdb's version contains in-frame clones alone and is incomplete. The data show about 82,000 clones, just under 95% seen once. The chain links TRBV15 to TRBJ2-7, with 7 nucleotides matching TRBD2. The sequencing input was PBMCs. This clonotype was sampled from a man between 18 and 35 years old in good health and CMV-seronegative. In DNA, the CDR3 is TGTGCCACCAGCATAGGGTTGGGGGAGGGCCCAAAATCCTACGAGCAGTACTTC. This translates into CATSIGLGEGPKSYEQYF.